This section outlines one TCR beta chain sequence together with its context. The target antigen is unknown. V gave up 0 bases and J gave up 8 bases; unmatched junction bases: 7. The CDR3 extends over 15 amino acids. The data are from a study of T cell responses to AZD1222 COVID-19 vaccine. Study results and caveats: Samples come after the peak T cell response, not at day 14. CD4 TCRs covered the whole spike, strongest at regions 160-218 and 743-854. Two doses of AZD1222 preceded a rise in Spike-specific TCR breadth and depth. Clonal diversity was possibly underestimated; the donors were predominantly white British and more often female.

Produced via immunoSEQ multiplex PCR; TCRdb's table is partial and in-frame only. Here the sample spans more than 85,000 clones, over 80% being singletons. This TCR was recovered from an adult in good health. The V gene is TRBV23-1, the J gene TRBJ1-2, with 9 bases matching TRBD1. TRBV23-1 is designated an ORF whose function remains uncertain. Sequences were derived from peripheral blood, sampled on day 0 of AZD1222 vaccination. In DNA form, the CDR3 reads TGCGCCAGCAGTCAATCGAAAGGACAGGGGTACGGCTACACCTTC. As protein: CASSQSKGQGYGYTF.